Listed here are 22 T cell receptor beta chains from one sample, sequenced in a study of blood T cell repertoires in COVID-19. Assay: immunoSEQ multiplex PCR; the TCRdb copy retains only in-frame clones and omits some. The sample carries 350,000 to 500,000 clones, roughly 84% recorded once. Specimen: PBMCs or T cells enriched from blood (not recorded which). These receptors were obtained from a woman aged 18-29 years who had been exposed to COVID-19.

V gene TRBV18 combines with J gene TRBJ1-2; 7 positions match TRBD1. V was clipped by 3 bases and J by 4 bases; unmatched bases: 2. Germline V CDR1 and CDR2: KGHSH, LQKENI. The length of the CDR3 is 13 residues. CDR3: CASSPGQLYGYTF. DNA of the CDR3: TGTGCCAGCTCACCGGGACAGCTCTATGGCTACACCTTC.

The chain links TRBV19 to TRBJ1-2, with TRBD1 matching 10 bases. Germline CDR1 LNHDA, CDR2 SQIVND (reference sequence). Trimming removed 4 bases from V and 12 bases from J; junction bases left unmatched: 14. The CDR3 loop spans 15 amino acids. CDR3 region: CASSTLGTGDASNTF. CDR3 DNA sequence: TGTGCCAGTAGTACCCTCGGGACAGGGGACGCCAGCAACACCTTC.

This chain joins TRBV29-1 and TRBJ2-2, with 7 bases that match TRBD1. Germline V CDR1 and CDR2: SQVTM, ANQGSEA. V trimming: 6 bases; J trimming: 3 bases; junction bases outside the gene matches: 10. The CDR3 has 15 residues. The CDR3 DNA sequence: TGCAGCGTGCGTGACAGGGATAGGGACACCGGGGAGCTGTTTTTT. Its translation: CSVRDRDRDTGELFF.

The V call is TRBV11-3, the J call TRBJ2-7, with 7 bases identical to TRBD2. Germline CDR1 is SGHNT and CDR2 is YENEEA. V shed 8 bases and J 6 bases; nucleotides not matched to a gene: 1. The CDR3 runs to 10 residues. DNA of the CDR3: TGTGCCAGCGGGGGGGGCGAGCAGTACTTC. Amino acid sequence: CASGGGEQYF. Full variable domain (rest looked up from reference TRBV11-3 and TRBJ2-7): EAGVVQSPRYKIIEKKQPVAFWCNPISGHNTLYWYLQNLGQGPELLIRYENEEAVDDSQLPKDRFSAERLKGVDSTLKIQPAELGDSAVYLCASGGGEQYFGPGTRLTVT.

The chain links TRBV28 to TRBJ1-5; 7 positions agree with TRBD1. Germline CDR1 reads MDHEN; CDR2 reads SYDVKM. CDR3 size: 13 residues. The junction had 4 bases not matched to a gene; V was cut back by 5 bases and J by 6 bases. The chain's CDR3 is CASSKGARQPQHF. The CDR3 nucleotides read TGTGCCAGCAGTAAGGGGGCTCGTCAGCCCCAGCATTTT.

The chain has TRBV28 and TRBJ2-7; D possibly corresponds to TRBD1 (6 bases). This CDR3 has 15 amino acids. V lost 5 bases and J lost 2, with 16 bases in between. Germline CDR1 reads MDHEN; CDR2 reads SYDVKM. Written as DNA, the CDR3 is TGTGCCAGCAGTCACCCGAACCGGGACACCTACGAGCAGTACTTC. Protein product: CASSHPNRDTYEQYF.

The chain employs TRBV9 and TRBJ2-7; 8 nucleotides line up with TRBD2. V lost 3 bases, J lost 0 bases, and 5 bases stayed unmatched. This CDR3 has 15 amino acids. CDR1 is SGDLS and CDR2 is YYNGEE in the germline V gene. The CDR3 DNA reads TGTGCCAGCAGCGCCTCTAGCGGGCCCTCCTACGAGCAGTACTTC. Translating gives CASSASSGPSYEQYF.

This clone appeared a single time. The chain joins TRBV5-4 to TRBJ2-2; 9 bases agree with TRBD1. The germline gives CDR1 SGHNT, CDR2 YYREEE (reference sequence). Trimming removed 4 bases from V and 4 bases from J; junction bases left unmatched: 8. This CDR3 contains 16 residues. This chain's CDR3 is CASSEGGQGSTGELFF. Written as DNA, the CDR3 is TGTGCCAGCAGCGAAGGGGGACAGGGTAGCACCGGGGAGCTGTTTTTT.

The chain employs TRBV13 and TRBJ2-7, with D possibly TRBD1 on 6 matching bases. The V end lost 4 bases, the J end lost 3 bases, and 16 bases lay between the germline ends. CDR1 and CDR2 (germline): PRHDT, FYEKMQ (reference sequence). The CDR3 is 15 amino acids. CDR3 nucleotide sequence: TGTGCCAGCAGCTGGGACCTAGGGGGAGTCTACGAGCAGTACTTC. It codes for CASSWDLGGVYEQYF.

CDR3 residues: CASSTHPTGASGNTIYF. CDR3 nucleotides: TGTGCCAGCTCAACACATCCCACAGGGGCCTCTGGAAACACCATATATTTT. The chain employs TRBV18 and TRBJ1-3; TRBD1 matches at 7 bases. The length of the CDR3 is 17 residues. Germline assignment: CDR1 KGHSH and CDR2 LQKENI. Germline trimming cut 5 bases from V and 0 bases from J; bases unmatched to any gene: 10.

This rearrangement joins TRBV5-4 to TRBJ2-6; tentatively, D is TRBD1 (5 bases). Trimming removed 4 bases from V and 2 bases from J, with 16 bases in between. The V gene's germline CDR1 is SGHNT and CDR2 YYREEE (reference sequence). The CDR3 is made up of 17 amino acids. CDR3 nucleotides: TGTGCCAGCAGCATCGGACAATTAAGGACTGGGGCCAACGTCCTGACTTTC. Protein: CASSIGQLRTGANVLTF.

J is TRBJ1-1 and V is TRBV5-1; D gene ambiguous. V lost 4 bases to trimming and J lost 7 bases, with 8 bases between them. The CDR3 has 11 amino acids. From germline, CDR1 is SGHRS and CDR2 YFSETQ. The CDR3 DNA is TGCGCCAGCAGCAGGGCGGGTGAAGCTTTCTTT. This translates into CASSRAGEAFF. The complete variable domain, with remaining parts taken from reference TRBV5-1 and TRBJ1-1, reads KAGVTQTPRYLIKTRGQQVTLSCSPISGHRSVSWYQQTPGQGLQFLFEYFSETQRNKGNFPGRFSGRQFSNSRSEMNVSTLELGDSALYLCASSRAGEAFFGQGTRLTVV.

V is TRBV12-5 and J is TRBJ2-7, with D hard to call. This CDR3 is 14 amino acids long. The germline gives CDR1 LGHNT, CDR2 FRNRAP. V was trimmed by 1 base and J by 4 bases, leaving 11 bases between them. CDR3 coding DNA: TGTGCTAGTGGTTTGGGACATACAAAATACGAGCAGTACTTC. Protein: CASGLGHTKYEQYF.

V is TRBV2 and J is TRBJ2-7; the match to TRBD2 covers 14 bases. The V segment lost 8 bases and the J segment 5 bases; nucleotides outside the gene matches: 20. Germline V gives CDR1 SNHLY, CDR2 FYNNEI. The CDR3 extends over 19 amino acids. This CDR3 is CASGTSGSKVFAISDEQYF. CDR3 sequence (DNA): TGTGCCAGCGGGACTAGCGGGAGTAAGGTTTTCGCGATTTCCGACGAGCAGTACTTC. The variable domain in full, completed from reference TRBV2 and TRBJ2-7, reads EPEVTQTPSHQVTQMGQEVILRCVPISNHLYFYWYRQILGQKVEFLVSFYNNEISEKSEIFDDQFSVERPDGSNFTLKIRSTKLEDSAMYFCASGTSGSKVFAISDEQYFGPGTRLTVT.

This sequence joins TRBV15 and TRBJ1-5, with 10 bases aligning to TRBD1. CDR1 LNHNV and CDR2 YYDKDF come from the germline V gene (reference sequence). CDR3 length: 20 amino acids. V trimming: 5 bases; J trimming: 5 bases; junction bases outside the gene matches: 21. CDR3 sequence: CATSSPWDRGPVSRDQPQHF. The CDR3 coding sequence is TGTGCCACCAGCTCACCGTGGGACAGGGGACCCGTAAGTCGGGATCAGCCCCAGCATTTT.

This clone appeared once. The chain carries TRBV18 and TRBJ1-2, with D possibly being TRBD1 (5 bases). Per germline, CDR1 KGHSH and CDR2 LQKENI. Trimming removed 5 bases at V and 3 bases at J, with 16 bases between. This CDR3 region has 15 residues. The chain's CDR3 is CASSGSETEYYGYTF. The CDR3, as DNA: TGTGCCAGCTCAGGTTCGGAGACAGAATACTATGGCTACACCTTC.

Written as DNA, the CDR3 is TGTGCCAGCAGTGAGGGAGGAGGGCGCTCCTACGAGCAGTACTTC. Translating it yields CASSEGGGRSYEQYF. V usage is TRBV2 and J usage is TRBJ2-7; TRBD2 might be the D (6 bases). The CDR3 spans 15 residues. Deletions cut 3 bases from V and 0 bases from J, with 12 bases between. The germline CDR1 and CDR2 sequences are SNHLY and FYNNEI.

The V call is TRBV21-1, the J call TRBJ2-7; the table's TRBD2 call for D was not verified on the DNA. TRBV21-1 corresponds to a pseudogene. This CDR3 region has 16 residues. The CDR3, as DNA: TGTGCCAGCAGCAACCTTGCGGGGTCTTACTCCTACGAGCAGTACTTC. It is translated as CASSNLAGSYSYEQYF.

V gene TRBV7-2 combines with J gene TRBJ1-4; 7 bases map to TRBD1. The CDR3 loop spans 18 amino acids. In germline, CDR1 is SGHTA, CDR2 FQGNSA. V lost 0 bases to trimming and J lost 0 bases; unmatched junction nucleotides: 7. CDR3 region: CASSLAYNRGATNEKLFF. The CDR3 DNA reads as TGTGCCAGCAGCTTAGCGTACAACAGGGGTGCAACTAATGAAAAACTGTTTTTT.

The chain combines TRBV18 with TRBJ1-1, with D perhaps TRBD1 (5 bases). Germline lookup yields CDR1 KGHSH and CDR2 LQKENI. V was clipped by 0 bases and J by 2 bases, with 13 bases between them. The length of the CDR3 is 16 residues. The CDR3 nucleotides are TGTGCCAGCTCACCACCGGCCAGGGTCCTTAACACTGAAGCTTTCTTT. Its translation is CASSPPARVLNTEAFF.

This chain uses TRBV9 with TRBJ1-1, with a weak D call TRBD1 (5 bases). The V gene's germline CDR1 is SGDLS and CDR2 YYNGEE. Trimming took off 1 base at V and 1 base at J, with 11 bases between the two ends. This CDR3 has 15 amino acids. The CDR3 spells CASSVQGLQNTEAFF. The CDR3 coding sequence is TGTGCCAGCAGCGTACAGGGACTCCAGAACACTGAAGCTTTCTTT.

V and J are TRBV6-6 and TRBJ2-7; D possibly corresponds to TRBD2 (7 bases). V was clipped by 6 bases and J by 4 bases, with 16 bases between them. Germline V gene data show CDR1 as MNHNY and CDR2 as SVGAGI (reference sequence). This CDR3 has 14 residues. The CDR3 is CASSVGGPGYEQYF. The CDR3 nucleotides are TGTGCCAGCAGCGTGGGGGGGCCCGGGTACGAGCAGTACTTC.